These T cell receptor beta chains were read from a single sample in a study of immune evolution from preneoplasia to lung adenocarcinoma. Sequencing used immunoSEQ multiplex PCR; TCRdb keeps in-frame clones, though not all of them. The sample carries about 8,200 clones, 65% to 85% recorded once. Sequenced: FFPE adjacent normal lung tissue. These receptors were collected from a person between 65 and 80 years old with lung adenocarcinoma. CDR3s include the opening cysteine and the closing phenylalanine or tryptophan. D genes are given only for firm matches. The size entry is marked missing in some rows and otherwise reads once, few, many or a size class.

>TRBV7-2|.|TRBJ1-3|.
CASRQILDTIYF
TGTGCCAGCAGGCAAATACTGGACACCATATATTTT
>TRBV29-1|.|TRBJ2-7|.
CSAGHSVYEQYF
TGCAGCGCAGGACATTCCGTCTACGAGCAGTACTTC
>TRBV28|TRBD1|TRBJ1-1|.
CASGQGAMNTEAFF
TGTGCCAGCGGGCAGGGGGCAATGAACACTGAAGCTTTCTTT
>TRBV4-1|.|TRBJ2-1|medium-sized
CASSQERSYNEQFF
TGCGCCAGCAGCCAAGAGCGGTCCTACAATGAGCAGTTCTTC
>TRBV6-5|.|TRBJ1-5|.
CASTRFLGNQPQHF
TGTGCCAGCACAAGGTTTCTGGGGAACCAGCCCCAGCATTTT
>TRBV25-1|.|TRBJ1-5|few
CASSGGWPQHF
TGTGCCAGCAGCGGGGGATGGCCCCAGCATTTT
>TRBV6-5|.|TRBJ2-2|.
CASRRQGELFF
TGTGCCAGCAGAAGACAGGGGGAGCTGTTTTTT
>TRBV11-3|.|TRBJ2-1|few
CASSFDPRSYNEQFF
TGTGCCAGCAGCTTCGACCCACGCTCCTACAATGAGCAGTTCTTC
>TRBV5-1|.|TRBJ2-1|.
CASSLGRVSLLDEQFF
TGCGCCAGCAGCTTGGGCCGGGTAAGTCTTTTGGATGAGCAGTTCTTC
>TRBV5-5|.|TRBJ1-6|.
CASTTGTTTSPLHF
TGTGCCAGCACCACCGGGACAACAACTTCACCCCTCCACTTT
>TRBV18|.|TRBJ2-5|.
CASSPPTQQETQYF
TGTGCCAGCTCACCACCGACTCAACAAGAGACCCAGTACTTC
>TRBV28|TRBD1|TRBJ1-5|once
CASIPRDREGQPQHF
TGTGCCAGCATCCCCCGGGACAGGGAAGGGCAGCCCCAGCATTTT
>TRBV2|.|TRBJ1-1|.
CASRFGENTEAFF
TGTGCCAGCAGATTCGGGGAGAACACTGAAGCTTTCTTT
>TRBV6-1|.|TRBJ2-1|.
CASSVRYEQFF
TGTGCCAGCAGTGTGCGGTATGAGCAGTTCTTC
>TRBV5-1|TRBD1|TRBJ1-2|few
CASSLEDRGRSGYTF
TGCGCCAGCAGCTTGGAAGACAGGGGCAGAAGTGGCTACACCTTC
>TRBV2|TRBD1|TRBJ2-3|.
CASSGQGRTDTQYF
TGTGCCAGCAGTGGACAGGGGCGCACAGATACGCAGTATTTT
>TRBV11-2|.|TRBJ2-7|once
CASSVRLLPYEQYF
TGTGCCAGCAGCGTCAGACTACTCCCGTACGAGCAGTACTTC
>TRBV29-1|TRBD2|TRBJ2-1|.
CSVERLAGNEQFF
TGCAGCGTTGAACGGCTAGCGGGCAATGAGCAGTTCTTC
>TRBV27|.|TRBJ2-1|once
CASSLAGTGGDEQFF
TGTGCCAGCAGTTTGGCCGGGACGGGCGGCGATGAGCAGTTCTTC
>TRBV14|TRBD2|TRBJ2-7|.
CASSPLGEKLASDYF
TGTGCCAGCAGCCCCCTCGGGGAAAAACTAGCGTCGGATTACTTC
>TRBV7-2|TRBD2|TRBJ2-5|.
CASSSRGREGETQYF
TGTGCCAGCAGCTCCCGGGGTAGGGAGGGAGAGACCCAGTACTTC
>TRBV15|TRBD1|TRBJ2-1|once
CATSRERGQGINEQFF
TGTGCCACCAGCAGAGAACGGGGACAGGGGATCAATGAGCAGTTCTTC
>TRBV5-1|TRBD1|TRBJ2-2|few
CASSLEGRGRGSGELFF
TGCGCCAGCAGCTTGGAAGGCAGGGGGCGTGGATCCGGGGAGCTGTTTTTT
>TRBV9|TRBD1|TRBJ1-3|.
CASSTTGESGNTIYF
TGTGCCAGCAGCACAACAGGGGAATCTGGAAACACCATATATTTT
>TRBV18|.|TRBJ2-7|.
CASSPPGAGLNEQYF
TGTGCCAGCTCACCACCGGGGGCTGGTTTAAACGAGCAGTACTTC
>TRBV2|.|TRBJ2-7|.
CASKNAGAREQYF
TGTGCCAGCAAGAATGCGGGGGCGCGTGAGCAGTACTTC
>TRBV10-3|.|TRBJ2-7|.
CAISEWGSKNEQYF
TGTGCCATCAGTGAATGGGGATCTAAGAACGAGCAGTACTTC
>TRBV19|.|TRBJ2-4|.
CASRGSPGNIQYF
TGTGCCAGTAGAGGGTCCCCCGGGAACATTCAGTACTTC
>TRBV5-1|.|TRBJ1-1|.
CASSLAGGRSTEAFF
TGCGCCAGCAGCTTGGCGGGGGGACGTAGCACTGAAGCTTTCTTT
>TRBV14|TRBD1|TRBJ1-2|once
CASSQQDRGYGYTF
TGTGCCAGCAGCCAACAGGACAGGGGGTATGGCTACACCTTC
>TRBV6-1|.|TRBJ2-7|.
CASWLGGTHDEQYF
TGTGCCAGCTGGCTGGGCGGGACGCATGACGAGCAGTACTTC
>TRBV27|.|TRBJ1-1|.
CASSPRVTNTEAFF
TGTGCCAGCAGCCCGAGGGTTACGAACACTGAAGCTTTCTTT
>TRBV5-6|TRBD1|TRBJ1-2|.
CASRAKGQGNYGYTF
TGTGCCAGCAGGGCAAAGGGACAGGGAAACTATGGCTACACCTTC
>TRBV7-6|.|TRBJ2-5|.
CASSLVALALAQETQYF
TGTGCCAGCAGCTTAGTGGCCCTTGCACTAGCCCAAGAGACCCAGTACTTC
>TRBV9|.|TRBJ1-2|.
CASSVDNYGYTF
TGTGCCAGCAGCGTGGATAACTATGGCTACACCTTC
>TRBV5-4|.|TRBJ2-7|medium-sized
CASSLGTGPYEQYF
TGTGCCAGCAGCTTGGGTACGGGCCCCTACGAGCAGTACTTC
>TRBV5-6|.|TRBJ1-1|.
CASSFGTLDSGAFF
TGTGCCAGCAGCTTCGGGACCTTAGACTCTGGAGCTTTCTTT
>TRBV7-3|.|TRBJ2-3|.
CASSLIEADTQYF
TGTGCCAGCAGCTTAATCGAGGCAGATACGCAGTATTTT
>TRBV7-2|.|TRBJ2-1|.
CASSLDFLSYNEQFF
TGTGCCAGCAGCTTAGACTTTCTCTCCTACAATGAGCAGTTCTTC
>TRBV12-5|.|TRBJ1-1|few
CASGLGSSDTEAFF
TGTGCTAGTGGTTTGGGCTCCTCAGACACTGAAGCTTTCTTT
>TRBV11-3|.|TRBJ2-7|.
CASSMLAAWSEQYF
TGTGCCAGCAGCATGTTAGCGGCCTGGTCCGAGCAGTACTTC
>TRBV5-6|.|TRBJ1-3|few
CASSSGVNGNTIYF
TGTGCCAGCAGCTCAGGGGTGAACGGAAACACCATATATTTT